These 23 T cell receptor beta chains were sequenced from one sample in a study of T cells in localized non-small cell lung cancer. Only in-frame clones appear in the TCRdb table, and some are missing; sequencing was by immunoSEQ multiplex PCR. This table holds approximately 34,000 clones, 93% found once. The specimen was peripheral blood, collected before any cancer treatment. These receptors all stem from a female donor over 55 with stage I lung adenocarcinoma.

The chain carries TRBV2 and TRBJ2-5; D possibly corresponds to TRBD1 (5 bases). This CDR3 is built from 14 residues. CDR1 is SNHLY, CDR2 FYNNEI, per germline. Trimming took 4 bases from V and 2 from J, leaving 11 bases between them. CDR3 sequence (DNA): TGTGCCAGCAGTGTTGGCAGGACACAAGAGACCCAGTACTTC. Its translation: CASSVGRTQETQYF.

Here the CDR3 reads CASSLSAGAGANVLTF. CDR3 DNA: TGCGCCAGCAGCTTGTCTGCGGGGGCTGGGGCCAACGTCCTGACTTTC. This sequence joins TRBV5-1 and TRBJ2-6, with TRBD2 identical over 7 bases. In germline, CDR1 is SGHRS, CDR2 YFSETQ. This CDR3 region has 16 residues. Losses at the gene ends were 1 base for V and 2 bases for J; bases not matched to a gene: 3.

The rearrangement uses TRBV7-2 and TRBJ1-1, with a possible D match to TRBD1 (6 bases). CDR3 length: 15 amino acids. Trimming took off 2 bases at V and 0 bases at J, with 10 bases between the two ends. Germline V gene data show CDR1 as SGHTA and CDR2 as FQGNSA. CDR3 nucleotide sequence: TGTGCCAGCAGCTTATTCCAGGGGATGAACACTGAAGCTTTCTTT. This translates into CASSLFQGMNTEAFF.

V gene TRBV28 combines with J gene TRBJ1-5, with 7 positions matching TRBD1. After removal of 4 bases from V and 5 bases from J, the junction contained 14 bases not matched to a gene. The length of the CDR3 is 17 residues. Germline CDR1 and CDR2: MDHEN and SYDVKM. In nucleotides, the CDR3 is TGTGCCAGCAGTTCCCCCGCGCGACAGGGAAGGGATCAGCCCCAGCATTTT. It specifies CASSSPARQGRDQPQHF.

The rearrangement links TRBV5-6 to TRBJ2-1, with TRBD1 matching over 10 bases. CDR1 and CDR2 (germline): SGHDT, YYEEEE. There are 16 residues in the CDR3. The junction had 16 bases not matched to a gene; V was cut back by 4 bases and J by 12 bases. CDR3 sequence reads: CASSPVDRGLGRGQFF. The CDR3 DNA is TGTGCCAGCAGCCCTGTTGACAGGGGGCTAGGAAGGGGGCAGTTCTTC.

The chain employs TRBV28 and TRBJ2-7, with D unresolved. The germline V gene has CDR1 MDHEN and CDR2 SYDVKM. Trimming took 8 bases from V and 5 from J, leaving 4 bases between them. The CDR3 has 9 amino acids. CDR3 loop: CASPNEQYV. The CDR3 bases are TGTGCCAGCCCCAACGAGCAGTACGTC.

The chain carries TRBV29-1 and TRBJ1-2; no reliable D call. Trimming pared 1 base from V and 3 bases from J, leaving 9 bases between. The length of the CDR3 is 13 residues. The germline CDR1 and CDR2 sequences are SQVTM and ANQGSEA. In nucleotides, the CDR3 is TGCAGCGTTGAAGGGGAAATCGACTATGGCTACACCTTC. It codes for CSVEGEIDYGYTF.

This chain links TRBV5-4 with TRBJ2-2, with D uncertain. This CDR3 is 15 amino acids long. CDR1 is SGHNT, CDR2 YYREEE, per germline (reference sequence). V dropped 0 bases and J dropped 6 bases, with 12 bases sitting between them. Written as DNA, the CDR3 is TGTGCCAGCAGCTTGGGTCCTGGGGTGGCCGGGGAGCTGTTTTTT. This codes for CASSLGPGVAGELFF.

The chain combines TRBV4-2 with TRBJ1-3; 10 nucleotides agree with TRBD1. Germline V CDR1 and CDR2: LGHNA, YNFKEQ. The CDR3 runs to 16 residues. Trimming at V came to 1 base and at J to 3 bases, leaving 3 bases not matched to a gene. CDR3 sequence (DNA): TGTGCCAGCAGCCAAGGGGACAGGGGTGTTGGAAACACCATATATTTT. Residues: CASSQGDRGVGNTIYF.

V and J are TRBV9 and TRBJ2-1, with D unresolved. Germline assignment: CDR1 SGDLS and CDR2 YYNGEE. V dropped 4 bases and J dropped 7 bases, with 12 bases sitting between them. CDR3 length equals 13 residues. In nucleotides, the CDR3 is TGTGCCAGCAGCCTGGCTAGATATAATGAGCAGTTCTTC. Its translation: CASSLARYNEQFF. Full variable domain (missing parts from reference TRBV9 and TRBJ2-1): DSGVTQTPKHLITATGQRVTLRCSPRSGDLSVYWYQQSLDQGLQFLIQYYNGEERAKGNILERFSAQQFPDLHSELNLSSLELGDSALYFCASSLARYNEQFFGPGTRLTVL.

This clone was recorded once. The genes are TRBV28 and TRBJ2-2; D might be TRBD2 (5 bases). CDR1 is MDHEN and CDR2 is SYDVKM in the germline V gene. The length of the CDR3 is 17 residues. Trimming left V 4 bases short and J 1 base short, with 16 bases between. The CDR3 DNA sequence: TGTGCCAGCAGTTCCCCGGGGAGCGGACGGAACACCGGGGAGCTGTTTTTT. This sequence encodes CASSSPGSGRNTGELFF. Supplemented by reference TRBV28 and TRBJ2-2, the full variable domain reads DVKVTQSSRYLVKRTGEKVFLECVQDMDHENMFWYRQDPGLGLRLIYFSYDVKMKEKGDIPEGYSVSREKKERFSLILESASTNQTSMYLCASSSPGSGRNTGELFFGEGSRLTVL.

The gene calls are TRBV27 and TRBJ2-7; 8 bases agree with TRBD1. Germline values: CDR1 MNHEY, CDR2 SMNVEV (reference sequence). V was pared by 7 bases and J by 1 base, with 6 bases of the junction left unmatched. The CDR3 is 14 amino acids. In DNA, the CDR3 is TGTGCCAGCATTAAAGGACAGGGATCCTACGAGCAGTACTTC. It yields the protein CASIKGQGSYEQYF.

The V call is TRBV7-3, the J call TRBJ2-3; the D gene could be TRBD1 or TRBD2 (5 bases each). The V end was cut by 1 base, the J end by 0 bases, with 14 bases between. This CDR3 comprises 17 residues. Germline lookup yields CDR1 SGHTA and CDR2 FQGTGA. CDR3 in DNA: TGTGCCAGCAGCTTAAGTGTGGGACCTATGAGCACAGATACGCAGTATTTT. Protein sequence: CASSLSVGPMSTDTQYF.

This clone has only one observation. The chain is built from TRBV6-1 and TRBJ1-3; the D gene is possibly TRBD1 (6 bases). CDR1 is MNHNS, CDR2 SASEGT, per germline. The CDR3 covers 17 residues. V was trimmed by 3 bases and J by 0 bases, leaving 15 bases between them. In nucleotides, the CDR3 is TGTGCCAGCAGTGAGCAAGACAGGATGAGCTCTGGAAACACCATATATTTT. Protein product: CASSEQDRMSSGNTIYF.

The chain recombines TRBV2 with TRBJ1-4; D gene ambiguous. This CDR3 region has 13 residues. The ends were cut back, 6 bases at V and 8 bases at J, with 13 bases in the middle. Per the germline V gene, CDR1 is SNHLY and CDR2 is FYNNEI. DNA of the CDR3: TGTGCCAGCAGAGGCGAAACAAGGGAAAAACTGTTTTTT. Protein sequence: CASRGETREKLFF.

The chain recombines TRBV27 with TRBJ1-2; the match to TRBD1 covers 8 bases. V was clipped by 10 bases and J by 6 bases; unmatched bases: 16. The length of the CDR3 is 15 residues. Germline V lookup: CDR1 MNHEY, CDR2 SMNVEV (reference sequence). CDR3 region: CATLGTGGRRDGYTF. In DNA form, the CDR3 reads TGTGCCACCCTCGGGACAGGCGGCAGAAGAGATGGCTACACCTTC.

The rearrangement joins TRBV7-2 to TRBJ2-6; D tentatively fits TRBD1 or TRBD2 (5 bases each). Trimming pared 1 base from V and 1 base from J, leaving 11 bases between. CDR1 is SGHTA and CDR2 is FQGNSA in the germline V gene. CDR3 length: 17 residues. CDR3 in amino acids: CASSLGQGRSGANVLTF. In nucleotides, the CDR3 is TGTGCCAGCAGCTTAGGGCAGGGACGGTCTGGGGCCAACGTCCTGACTTTC.

The chain is built from TRBV5-8 and TRBJ2-7; no definite D call. Germline V lookup: CDR1 SGHTS, CDR2 YDEGEE. This CDR3 spans 13 amino acids. Trimming left V 2 bases short and J 3 bases short, with 9 bases between. The CDR3 DNA reads TGTGCCAGCAGCTTTAGTCACGTCTACGAGCAGTACTTC. The encoded protein is CASSFSHVYEQYF.

The rearrangement joins TRBV18 to TRBJ1-3; D not resolved. This CDR3 spans 16 amino acids. V lost 0 bases, J lost 0 bases, and 9 bases lay in between. Germline-derived CDR1 and CDR2 are KGHSH and LQKENI. This CDR3 is CASSPPRSISGNTIYF. CDR3 nucleotide sequence: TGTGCCAGCTCACCACCCAGGTCCATCTCTGGAAACACCATATATTTT.

DNA for the CDR3: TGTGCCAGCACGGATGGGGTTCCCCAGCATTTT. Protein sequence: CASTDGVPQHF. V and J are TRBV28 and TRBJ1-5; D remains ambiguous. The V gene's germline CDR1 is MDHEN and CDR2 SYDVKM. Deletions cut 7 bases from V and 10 bases from J, with 11 bases between. The CDR3 covers 11 residues.

The CDR3 DNA reads as TGCAGCGTTGAAATGCGGGGGGTGGGCTATGGCTACACCTTC. Protein sequence: CSVEMRGVGYGYTF. The J gene is TRBJ1-2, the V gene TRBV29-1; perhaps TRBD1 as D (5 bases). Germline V lookup: CDR1 SQVTM, CDR2 ANQGSEA. Deletions cut 2 bases from V and 4 bases from J, with 14 bases between. The length of the CDR3 is 14 residues.

CDR3 sequence (DNA): TGTGCCTGGAGTTGGGGATCGACAGGGACCTACGAGCAGTACTTC. Amino acids: CAWSWGSTGTYEQYF. V is TRBV30 and J is TRBJ2-7; 7 positions match TRBD1. The CDR3 is 15 amino acids. Germline loops: CDR1 GTSNPN, CDR2 SVGIG (reference sequence). V lost 2 bases, J lost 2 bases, and 9 bases stayed unmatched.

This chain joins TRBV10-3 and TRBJ2-1; D uncertain. The V gene lost 1 base and the J gene lost 6 bases, with 4 bases spanning the gap. The CDR3 is 12 amino acids. Germline V gene sequence: CDR1 ENHRY, CDR2 SYGVKD. CDR3 nucleotide sequence: TGTGCCATCAGTGAGTATGGCAATGAGCAGTTCTTC. As protein: CAISEYGNEQFF.